The clone carrying this TCR beta chain was seen only a few times. These data come from a study of graft-versus-host responses after intestinal transplantation. The repertoire was sequenced with immunoSEQ multiplex PCR; TCRdb's copy has only in-frame clones and lacks some. The table includes 15,000 to 20,000 clones, 82% detected once. The sequence derives from a human patient who received an intestinal transplant, so some T cells may come from the graft donor. Sample: PBMCs, taken 14 days after transplant.

Written as DNA, the CDR3 is TGTGCCAGCAGCGACGCCAGGGGCGTGACTGAAGCTTTCTTT. Its protein is CASSDARGVTEAFF. J is TRBJ1-1 and V is TRBV5-4; tentatively, D is TRBD1 (6 bases). There are 14 residues in the CDR3. Trimming stripped 4 bases from V and 5 bases from J, with 15 bases between. Germline CDR1 and CDR2: SGHNT and YYREEE (reference sequence).